This is a list of T cell receptor beta chains from one sample in a study of control samples from healthy donors and cancer patients. The method was immunoSEQ multiplex PCR; TCRdb's version includes in-frame clones alone and lacks a portion of them. The table records more than 95,000 clones, around nine tenths of them present only once. Input material: blood. These receptors all come from a man aged 40-49 years in good health. The CDR3 runs from the conserved cysteine through the conserved F or W. The D gene is left open where the match is weak. Clone size is given for some rows only: seen once, a few or many times, or a class if the clone is expanded.

TGTGCCAGTAGCACAACGGGGACAGGGCTAGCCAAAAACATTCAGTACTTC,CASSTTGTGLAKNIQYF,TRBD1,-,TRBV19,TRBJ2-4
TGCAGCGTATCAATACAGGGGAGAGCTTTCTTT,CSVSIQGRAFF,TRBD1,-,TRBV29-1,TRBJ1-1
TGTGCCAGCAGCTCTCGAGGGGACAGCCTTAACAATGAGCAGTTCTTC,CASSSRGDSLNNEQFF,TRBD1,-,TRBV9,TRBJ2-1
TGTGCCAGCAGCGTAACTTCCTACACCGGGGAGCTGTTTTTT,CASSVTSYTGELFF,-,-,TRBV9,TRBJ2-2
TGTGCCAGCAGTAAACGACAGGGGGTGGGGGAGCCCCAGCATTTT,CASSKRQGVGEPQHF,TRBD1,few,TRBV27,TRBJ1-5
TGTGCCAGCAGCGCTGGGACTAGGCAGGAGACCCAGTACTTC,CASSAGTRQETQYF,TRBD2,-,TRBV9,TRBJ2-5
TGTGCCAGCAGCCAACCGGACAGGGACTATGGCTACACCTTC,CASSQPDRDYGYTF,TRBD1,-,TRBV3-1/TRBV3-2,TRBJ1-2
TGTGCCAGCAGCTTTGTCCTGGGCGGGGGGATAAAAGAGACCCAGTACTTC,CASSFVLGGGIKETQYF,TRBD2,once,TRBV7-2,TRBJ2-5
TGCGCCGTACGCCGCCGACAGGGGGATTCACCCCTCCACTTT,CAVRRRQGDSPLHF,TRBD1,few,TRBV5-1,TRBJ1-6
TGTGCCAGCAGTTACTCGAGGGGACTCACCGGGGAGCTGTTTTTT,CASSYSRGLTGELFF,-,once,TRBV6-2/TRBV6-3,TRBJ2-2
TGTGCCAGCAACGGACGGTGGGGGGATGGCTACACCTTC,CASNGRWGDGYTF,-,-,TRBV25-1,TRBJ1-2
TGTGCCAGCAGCTTAGGAGGGACGAACACCGGGGAGCTGTTTTTT,CASSLGGTNTGELFF,-,-,TRBV7-2,TRBJ2-2
TGTGCCAGCAGCATAGCAGGAGGGCAGGGGGTGGGTGGCTACACCTTC,CASSIAGGQGVGGYTF,TRBD1,few,TRBV7-2,TRBJ1-2
TGTGCCAGCAGCGTAGCACTAGCCAACACAGATACGCAGTATTTT,CASSVALANTDTQYF,-,-,TRBV9,TRBJ2-3
TGTGCCTCAAGTGCGGGGAGTGGTAGCAATCAGCCCCAGCATTTT,CASSAGSGSNQPQHF,-,-,TRBV24-1,TRBJ1-5
TGTGCCAGCTCACCACAGGGCGGGGCGAGCACAGATACGCAGTATTTT,CASSPQGGASTDTQYF,-,once,TRBV18,TRBJ2-3
TGTGCCAGCAGCCCATGGGGGCTAGGTACCACGGATACGCAGTATTTT,CASSPWGLGTTDTQYF,-,-,TRBV9,TRBJ2-3
TGTGCCAGCAGTTTGAGGGTTAATGGTGAAGCTTTCTTT,CASSLRVNGEAFF,-,-,TRBV27,TRBJ1-1
TGTGCCAGCAGTGACAGGCAGGGTGGCTACACCTTC,CASSDRQGGYTF,-,-,TRBV2,TRBJ1-2
TGTGCCAGCAGTTCGACAGGGTACAATGAGCAGTTCTTC,CASSSTGYNEQFF,TRBD1,-,TRBV27,TRBJ2-1
TGTGCCAGCAGTGAGAACCGGGAAAAACTGTTTTTT,CASSENREKLFF,-,-,TRBV6-1,TRBJ1-4
TGTGCCAGCAGTACGGACGGGACTAACTATGGCTACACCTTC,CASSTDGTNYGYTF,-,-,TRBV6-2/TRBV6-3,TRBJ1-2
TGTGCCATCAGTGAAGGACTTCTATATGGCTACACCTTC,CAISEGLLYGYTF,-,-,TRBV10-3,TRBJ1-2